The present T cell receptor beta chain was sequenced within a study of blood T cell repertoires in COVID-19. The protocol was immunoSEQ multiplex PCR, while the TCRdb copy is restricted to in-frame clones and leaves out a portion. The data hold a few hundred thousand clones, with 75% to 85% observed a single time. With V trimmed by 3 bases and J by 4 bases, 10 bases remained unmatched. The CDR3 spans 16 residues. Germline CDR1 reads MNHEY; CDR2 reads SVGAGI. The chain is built from TRBV6-5 and TRBJ2-3, with TRBD2 matching over 7 bases. Input material: peripheral blood. This clonotype was sampled from a human donor in a cohort sampled during active COVID-19. This chain's CDR3 is CASSYKYPGGPDTQYF. In DNA form, the CDR3 reads TGTGCCAGCAGTTATAAGTACCCGGGAGGCCCAGATACGCAGTATTTT.